These 10 T cell receptor beta chains were all obtained from the same sample, sequenced in a study of beta chain features in type 1 diabetes. These TCRs are of unknown antigen specificity. Study-wide points: TCRB CDR3 length was moderately but significantly reduced in all four CD4+ subsets of Type 1 diabetes patients.

Isolated RNA was reverse transcribed in full, so expressed TCRB transcripts were sequenced. Sequencing used immunoSEQ multiplex PCR; TCRdb keeps in-frame clones, though not all of them. The sample contains approximately 250,000 clones, 20% to 25% of which appear only once. The sequenced material came from naive CD4+ T cells from blood. Every receptor here comes from a woman aged 25 to 45 with type 1 diabetes.

The sample holds a few counts of this clone. CDR3: CASSPRLSSYEQYF. In DNA, the CDR3 is TGTGCCAGCAGCCCCAGACTTTCCTCCTACGAGCAGTACTTC. This chain links TRBV7-2 with TRBJ2-7; no clear D. This CDR3 has 14 residues. CDR1 and CDR2 (germline): SGHTA, FQGNSA. With 5 bases removed from V and 0 bases from J, the gap between germline ends came to 11 bases.

This clone was counted a few times. The rearrangement uses TRBV7-8 and TRBJ1-2; D perhaps matches TRBD1 (6 bases). The V and J ends lost 4 bases and 0 bases respectively, with 15 bases between them. The germline V gene encodes CDR1 SGHVS and CDR2 FQNEAQ. There are 16 residues in the CDR3. CDR3 nucleotide sequence: TGTGCCAGCAGCTCTCGAGGCACAGGGCCTAACTATGGCTACACCTTC. Its protein product is CASSSRGTGPNYGYTF. Full variable domain (outside the CDR3, taken from reference TRBV7-8 and TRBJ1-2): GAGVSQSPRYKVAKRGQDVALRCDPISGHVSLFWYQQALGQGPEFLTYFQNEAQLDKSGLPSDRFFAERPEGSVSTLKIQRTQQEDSAVYLCASSSRGTGPNYGYTFGSGTRLTVV.

This clone turned up a few times. The junction differs from germline at one of its ends, possibly a read error. The chain combines TRBV7-7 with TRBJ2-5, with 12 bases aligning to TRBD2. The CDR3 is 16 amino acids. Germline-derived CDR1 and CDR2 are SSHAT and FNYEAQ (reference sequence). CDR3 nucleotides: TGTGCTAGCAGCCGCGGACTAGCGGGAATCCAAGAGACCCAGTACTTC. Translating gives CASSRGLAGIQETQYF.

This clone showed up just a few times. V and J are TRBV30 and TRBJ2-7, with TRBD1 as a possible D gene (6 bases). Germline V gives CDR1 GTSNPN, CDR2 SVGIG (reference sequence). This CDR3 spans 17 amino acids. The V end was cut by 0 bases, the J end by 1 base, with 19 bases between. The CDR3, as DNA: TGTGCCTGGAGTGTACTGTGGGGCAACAGGGATTCCTACGAGCAGTACTTC. Translated, it gives CAWSVLWGNRDSYEQYF.

Only a few counts were recorded for this clone. The genes are TRBV20-1 and TRBJ2-7; no clear D. The germline gives CDR1 DFQATT, CDR2 SNEGSKA (reference sequence). CDR3 length: 11 residues. Deletions cut 6 bases from V and 5 bases from J, with 11 bases between. The CDR3: CSARLQNEQYF. In nucleotides, the CDR3 is TGCAGTGCCAGGCTACAGAACGAGCAGTACTTC.

This clone has a handful of counts. V gene TRBV4-1 combines with J gene TRBJ2-7; 7 bases are a match to TRBD1. The length of the CDR3 is 16 residues. V lost 0 bases to trimming and J lost 2 bases; unmatched junction nucleotides: 7. Germline V gene lookup returns CDR1 MGHRA and CDR2 YSYEKL. CDR3 nucleotide sequence: TGCGCCAGCAGCCAAGAATGGGACAGCTACCCCTACGAGCAGTACTTC. The encoded protein is CASSQEWDSYPYEQYF.

This clone has only a few counts. This chain connects TRBV9 to TRBJ2-3; a possible D gene is TRBD2 (5 bases). The CDR3 runs to 14 residues. V was clipped by 0 bases and J by 6 bases, with 11 bases between them. Germline CDR1 is SGDLS and CDR2 is YYNGEE. The CDR3 sequence is CASSVAGSRDTQYF. DNA of the CDR3: TGTGCCAGCAGCGTAGCGGGGAGCCGCGATACGCAGTATTTT.

This sequence joins TRBV5-1 and TRBJ1-2, with D perhaps matching TRBD1 (5 bases). The germline V gene encodes CDR1 SGHRS and CDR2 YFSETQ. This CDR3 comprises 17 residues. The V gene lost 0 bases and the J gene lost 5 bases, with 20 bases spanning the gap. The CDR3 coding sequence is TGCGCCAGCAGCTTGGGAAGTACGGGCCAGGGAGGGTATGGCTACACCTTC. It specifies CASSLGSTGQGGYGYTF.

As to this clone: This sample includes further DNA sequences coding for the same CDR3. This chain links TRBV10-3 with TRBJ2-7; D is uncertain. The germline CDR1 and CDR2 sequences are ENHRY and SYGVKD. This CDR3 has 11 residues. The germline V and J ends were trimmed by 4 bases and 4 bases, with 5 bases remaining between them. CDR3 in DNA: TGTGCCATCAGTGGCCAGTACGAGCAGTACTTC. It encodes CAISGQYEQYF.

This clone turned up a few times. V is TRBV7-9 and J is TRBJ1-5; D is possibly TRBD1 (5 bases). V lost 1 base, J lost 0 bases, and 7 bases lay in between. From germline, CDR1 is SEHNR and CDR2 FQNEAQ (reference sequence). This CDR3 contains 15 residues. Written as DNA, the CDR3 is TGTGCCAGCAGCTTAGACGACAGTAGCAATCAGCCCCAGCATTTT. Translating it yields CASSLDDSSNQPQHF.